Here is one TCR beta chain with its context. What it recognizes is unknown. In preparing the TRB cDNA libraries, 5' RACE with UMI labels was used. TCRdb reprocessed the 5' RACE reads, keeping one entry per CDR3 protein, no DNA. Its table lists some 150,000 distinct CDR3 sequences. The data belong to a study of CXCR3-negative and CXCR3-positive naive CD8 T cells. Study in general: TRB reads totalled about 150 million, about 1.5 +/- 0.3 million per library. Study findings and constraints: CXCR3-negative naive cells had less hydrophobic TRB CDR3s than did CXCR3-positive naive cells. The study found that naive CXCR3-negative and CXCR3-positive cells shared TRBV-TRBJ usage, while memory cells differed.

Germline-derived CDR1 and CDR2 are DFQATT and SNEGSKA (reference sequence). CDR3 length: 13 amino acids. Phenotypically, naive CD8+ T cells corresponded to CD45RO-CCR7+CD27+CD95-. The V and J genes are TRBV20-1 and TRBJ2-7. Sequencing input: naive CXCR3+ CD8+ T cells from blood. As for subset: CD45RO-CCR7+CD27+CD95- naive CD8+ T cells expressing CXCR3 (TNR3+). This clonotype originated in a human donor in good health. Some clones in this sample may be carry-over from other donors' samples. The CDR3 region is CSASTGTTYEQYF.